The clone carrying this T cell receptor beta chain was counted a few times. What it recognizes is unknown. TCR beta cDNA was made from 450 to 500 ng total RNA with a constant-region primer. For TCR beta, libraries were produced by three nested multiplex PCR rounds using slightly modified ARM-PCR. PCR rounds one and two used TRBV1-TRBV30 forward primers with a C-beta reverse primer for roughly 9 cycles each. In TCRdb, the multiplex PCR reads were re-called with MiXCR into one record per CDR3 protein. The sample shows approximately 76,000 distinct CDR3 sequences, 71% of them seen only once. The study co-extracted DNA and RNA from 20-30 mg of unsorted bulk tissue. Patients underwent resection of primary liver carcinoma. Five discrete regions of every tumor underwent sampling. Tumor samples were assessed, and every one had over 90% viable tumor cells. This record belongs to a study of tumor-infiltrating lymphocytes in primary liver carcinoma. General study findings and limits: The proportion of top clones found throughout all five tumor regions was only about 7.5-24%.

The CDR3 has 16 residues. V shed 2 bases and J 3 bases; nucleotides not matched to a gene: 9. Germline V lookup: CDR1 SGHAT, CDR2 FQDESV (reference sequence). The rearrangement links TRBV11-1 to TRBJ1-1; 7 bases line up with TRBD1. Sequencing was done on a sample of liver tumor tissue from sampling region 4. The subset denotes: tumor region T4, right-lateral pole. The receptor was isolated from a woman aged 55-75 years with primary liver carcinoma and hepatitis B virus infection. The CDR3 DNA is TGTGCCAGCAGCTTACAGAATAGGGGGCAAGACACTGAAGCTTTCTTT. It translates to CASSLQNRGQDTEAFF.